This T cell receptor (beta chain) stems from a study of T cells in narcolepsy. At the level of the study: Patients with NT1 or NT2 and healthy control donors were enrolled.

Profiling relied on immunoSEQ multiplex PCR, and the TCRdb table lists in-frame clones only, not all of them. The data contain 27,000 or so clones, 75% to 85% of them seen just once; the ten biggest clones take up less than 1.2%. Points on this clone: Antigen unknown. Other DNA variants within this sample encode the same CDR3.

Points from the study as a whole: Autoreactive HCRT-specific and TRIB2-specific clonotypes were marked in same-patient CSF-versus-blood CD4+ comparisons. Healthy controls reportedly lacked the autoreactive clonotypes serially found in patients' blood.

This CDR3 comprises 14 residues. Trimming removed 8 bases from V and 2 bases from J, with 13 bases in between. CDR1 is SNHLY, CDR2 FYNNEI, per germline. This TCR was sampled from a human donor with narcolepsy. The genes are TRBV2 and TRBJ1-5; no firm D call. The sequenced material came from CD45RA- memory CD4+ T cells from PBMCs. CDR3 in amino acids: CASGDSGGNQPQHF. Here the CDR3 DNA reads TGTGCCAGCGGGGATTCGGGTGGCAATCAGCCCCAGCATTTT.